The 30 T cell receptor beta chains in this list originate from one sample, sequenced in a study of blood T cell repertoires in COVID-19. The assay was immunoSEQ multiplex PCR, and TCRdb's table has in-frame clones only and misses some. The data hold about 59,000 clones, with roughly 89% observed a single time. The sample comprised peripheral blood. The receptors were gathered from a human donor in a cohort sampled during active COVID-19.

The gene calls are TRBV7-2 and TRBJ2-1; TRBD2 is a possible D gene (6 bases). The germline V gene encodes CDR1 SGHTA and CDR2 FQGNSA. CDR3 size: 15 residues. V was clipped by 3 bases and J by 2 bases, with 11 bases between them. The CDR3 loop reads CASSLTPGAYNEQFF. The CDR3 DNA sequence: TGTGCCAGCAGCTTGACACCGGGAGCCTACAATGAGCAGTTCTTC.

This rearrangement joins TRBV5-1 to TRBJ1-4, with D tentatively TRBD1 (5 bases). Trimming removed 3 bases from V and 0 bases from J, with 12 bases in between. The CDR3 sequence is 16 residues long. Germline V CDR1 and CDR2: SGHRS, YFSETQ. The CDR3 here is CASSSTAYATNEKLFF. DNA of the CDR3: TGCGCCAGCAGCTCGACAGCCTATGCAACTAATGAAAAACTGTTTTTT.

This rearrangement joins TRBV20-1 to TRBJ2-5, with D uncertain. The CDR3 has 11 residues. CDR1 and CDR2 (germline): DFQATT, SNEGSKA (reference sequence). V gave up 5 bases and J gave up 5 bases, with 9 bases separating them. Here the CDR3 DNA reads TGCAGTGCTGAGACGAGGGAGACCCAGTACTTC. It codes for CSAETRETQYF.

The V and J genes are TRBV5-1 and TRBJ2-7, with TRBD2 identical over 10 bases. The CDR3 contains 15 residues. The germline gives CDR1 SGHRS, CDR2 YFSETQ. V trimming: 3 bases; J trimming: 3 bases; junction bases outside the gene matches: 6. The chain's CDR3 is CASSWTSGVNYEQYF. CDR3 sequence (DNA): TGCGCCAGCAGCTGGACTAGCGGAGTGAACTACGAGCAGTACTTC.

This chain uses TRBV28 with TRBJ2-7, with 8 bases identical to TRBD1. V dropped 8 bases and J dropped 12; count of bases not matched to a gene: 15. The CDR3 totals 13 residues. Germline assignment: CDR1 MDHEN and CDR2 SYDVKM. CDR3 DNA sequence: TGTGCCAGCGGGACAGGAGGGGGCCCGCGGTGGTACTTC. It codes for CASGTGGGPRWYF.

V usage is TRBV19 and J usage is TRBJ2-1; 10 bases are a match to TRBD2. CDR3 length: 15 residues. Trimming cost V 8 bases and J 0 bases; bases outside gene matches: 4. Germline values: CDR1 LNHDA, CDR2 SQIVND (reference sequence). The CDR3 is CASRSSGSSYNEQFF. Written as DNA, the CDR3 is TGTGCCAGTCGATCTAGCGGGAGCTCCTACAATGAGCAGTTCTTC.

This clone occurred once. The chain joins TRBV4-2 to TRBJ2-1; no definite D call. The CDR3 runs 15 residues. V gave up 0 bases and J gave up 5 bases, with 11 bases separating them. From germline, CDR1 is LGHNA and CDR2 YNFKEQ. The CDR3 DNA follows: TGTGCCAGCAGCCAAGAAGCAGGCTACAACAATGAGCAGTTCTTC. Translated, it gives CASSQEAGYNNEQFF.

The CDR3 here is CASSVAKAAGGSYNEQFF. As DNA, the CDR3 is TGTGCCAGCAGCGTAGCTAAGGCAGCGGGAGGCTCCTACAATGAGCAGTTCTTC. The chain recombines TRBV9 with TRBJ2-1, with 9 bases identical to TRBD2. Germline-derived CDR1 and CDR2 are SGDLS and YYNGEE. V trimming: 0 bases; J trimming: 0 bases; junction bases outside the gene matches: 7. The CDR3 contains 18 residues.

This clone was counted once. J is TRBJ1-3 and V is TRBV28; 9 bases are shared with TRBD1. V lost 6 bases and J lost 4; bases outside the gene matches: 4. There are 14 residues in the CDR3. The germline V gene has CDR1 MDHEN and CDR2 SYDVKM. The CDR3: CASRQGASGNTIYF. For the CDR3, the DNA is TGTGCCAGCAGACAGGGGGCGTCCGGAAACACCATATATTTT.

The rearrangement joins TRBV30 to TRBJ1-1; a possible D gene is TRBD1 (5 bases). The length of the CDR3 is 13 residues. V gave up 8 bases and J gave up 5 bases, with 18 bases separating them. Germline CDR1 GTSNPN, CDR2 SVGIG (reference sequence). The CDR3 DNA sequence: TGTGCCCTCTCGAAAGGGGCGCGGACTGAAGCTTTCTTT. The encoded protein is CALSKGARTEAFF.

This chain connects TRBV3-1 (or the pseudogene TRBV3-2) to TRBJ1-5; D perhaps matches TRBD1 (5 bases). Germline CDR1 LGHDT, CDR2 YNNKEL (reference sequence). Deletions cut 4 bases from V and 2 bases from J, with 12 bases between. The CDR3 consists of 15 residues. The CDR3 spells CASSLFGGGNQPQHF. The DNA of the CDR3 is TGTGCCAGCAGCCTCTTCGGGGGAGGCAATCAGCCCCAGCATTTT.

The chain links TRBV3-1 (or the pseudogene TRBV3-2) to TRBJ1-3; the D is unclear. CDR1 and CDR2 from the germline V gene are LGHDT and YNNKEL (reference sequence). Trimming took off 1 base at V and 0 bases at J, with 7 bases between the two ends. The CDR3 runs to 15 residues. Here the CDR3 reads CASSQGRVSGNTIYF. Written as DNA, the CDR3 is TGTGCCAGCAGCCAAGGCCGGGTCTCTGGAAACACCATATATTTT.

The chain has TRBV5-1 and TRBJ2-1, with TRBD2 matching over 8 bases. V was clipped by 0 bases and J by 14 bases; unmatched bases: 7. CDR3 size: 13 residues. CDR1 is SGHRS, CDR2 YFSETQ, per germline. The CDR3 loop is CASSLAGSGGEFF. CDR3 bases: TGCGCCAGCAGCTTGGCCGGGAGCGGGGGCGAGTTCTTC.

The chain couples TRBV9 to TRBJ2-1, with 13 bases lining up with TRBD2. The J segment lost 7 bases and the V segment lost 1 base, leaving 2 bases of the junction unmatched. Germline CDR1 SGDLS, CDR2 YYNGEE. This CDR3 is built from 15 residues. CDR3 region: CASSVTTSGRNEQFF. The CDR3, as DNA: TGTGCCAGCAGCGTAACGACTAGCGGGAGGAATGAGCAGTTCTTC.

This clone appeared once. The CDR3 here is CSVEKGADNYGYTF. DNA of the CDR3: TGCAGCGTTGAAAAGGGGGCCGATAACTATGGCTACACCTTC. This rearrangement joins TRBV29-1 to TRBJ1-2; 7 bases match TRBD1. CDR1 is SQVTM, CDR2 ANQGSEA, per germline. V gave up 2 bases and J gave up 1 base; unmatched junction bases: 4. The length of the CDR3 is 14 residues.

The V gene is TRBV30, the J gene TRBJ2-5; 8 bases are a match to TRBD2. CDR1 and CDR2 (germline): GTSNPN, SVGIG (reference sequence). J lost 5 bases, V lost 2 bases, and 1 base had no gene match. CDR3 length equals 12 residues. CDR3 nucleotide sequence: TGTGCCTGGAGTCGGGGGGGCGAGACCCAGTACTTC. This gives the protein CAWSRGGETQYF.

The V call is TRBV27, the J call TRBJ2-1, with 7 bases aligning to TRBD1. The CDR3 has 13 residues. Per the germline V gene, CDR1 is MNHEY and CDR2 is SMNVEV (reference sequence). V shed 0 bases, J shed 10 bases, and the junction held 3 bases outside the gene matches. Here the CDR3 DNA reads TGTGCCAGCAGTTTATCGACAGGGACCGAGCAGTTCTTC. This encodes CASSLSTGTEQFF.

The V call is TRBV5-1, the J call TRBJ2-6; 10 nucleotides align to TRBD1. Germline values: CDR1 SGHRS, CDR2 YFSETQ. Trimming removed 1 base from V and 3 bases from J; junction bases left unmatched: 10. CDR3 length: 19 residues. The CDR3, as DNA: TGCGCCAGCAGCTTGTTGACAGGGGGCGCCCTCGGTGGGGCCAACGTCCTGACTTTC. Protein product: CASSLLTGGALGGANVLTF.

This chain connects TRBV21-1 to TRBJ2-1; the table gives TRBD2 as D, unverified against the DNA. TRBV21-1 is shown as a pseudogene. The CDR3 spans 20 residues. The DNA of the CDR3 is TGTGCCAGCAGCCCGCGACTAGCGGGAGGATTTTTTGGTTGCGACAATGAGCAGTTCTTC. Its protein is CASSPRLAGGFFGCDNEQFF.

The genes are TRBV7-6 and TRBJ2-2, with 9 nucleotides matching TRBD1. This CDR3 has 15 amino acids. V lost 5 bases, J lost 7 bases, and 8 bases stayed unmatched. Germline V gives CDR1 SGHVS, CDR2 FNYEAQ. DNA of the CDR3: TGTGCCAGCAGCCAAACAGGGGGCGCCGGCGGGGAGCTGTTTTTT. It translates to CASSQTGGAGGELFF.

The chain couples TRBV30 to TRBJ1-5; D gene ambiguous. The V gene's germline CDR1 is GTSNPN and CDR2 SVGIG (reference sequence). Trimming stripped 0 bases from V and 3 bases from J, with 9 bases between. CDR3 size: 14 residues. The CDR3 nucleotides are TGTGCCTGGAGTGTATTGAGCTACAATCAGCCCCAGCATTTT. It yields the protein CAWSVLSYNQPQHF.

The V gene is TRBV7-3, the J gene TRBJ2-1, with D maybe TRBD2 (6 bases). V was trimmed by 1 base and J by 2 bases, leaving 9 bases between them. The CDR3 sequence is 15 residues long. Per germline, CDR1 SGHTA and CDR2 FQGTGA. The chain's CDR3 is CASSLSAGTYNEQFF. The CDR3 DNA follows: TGTGCCAGCAGCTTAAGTGCGGGAACCTACAATGAGCAGTTCTTC.

V gene TRBV10-3 combines with J gene TRBJ2-2, with 11 bases lining up with TRBD1. This CDR3 is built from 15 residues. Germline CDR1 ENHRY, CDR2 SYGVKD. Losses at the gene ends were 6 bases for V and 9 bases for J; bases not matched to a gene: 9. The CDR3 nucleotides read TGTGCCATCAGGCCGGACAGGGGGCTGGGCAGGGAGCTGTTTTTT. The encoded protein is CAIRPDRGLGRELFF.

The V and J genes are TRBV19 and TRBJ2-3; the D gene is possibly TRBD2 (6 bases). This CDR3 spans 17 amino acids. Trimming left V 5 bases short and J 2 bases short, with 20 bases between. Germline assignment: CDR1 LNHDA and CDR2 SQIVND (reference sequence). The CDR3 region has the DNA TGTGCCAGTAGTGCATCGACGGGACTCATATTCACAGATACGCAGTATTTT. This encodes CASSASTGLIFTDTQYF.

Note on this clone: This sample also contains other DNA sequences that code for the same CDR3. The rearrangement joins TRBV2 to TRBJ2-5; TRBD2 aligns across 8 bases. The J segment lost 2 bases and the V segment lost 9 bases, leaving 20 bases of the junction unmatched. This CDR3 is 18 amino acids long. CDR1 is SNHLY, CDR2 FYNNEI, per germline. The DNA for the CDR3 is TGTGCCAGAGACGGCCCAGCTAGCGGGTTGACACCACAAGAGACCCAGTACTTC. The encoded protein is CARDGPASGLTPQETQYF.

V usage is TRBV28 and J usage is TRBJ1-4; D ambiguous. The germline V and J ends were trimmed by 5 bases and 0 bases, with 7 bases remaining between them. CDR1 MDHEN and CDR2 SYDVKM come from the germline V gene. This CDR3 is built from 14 residues. CDR3 in DNA: TGTGCCAGCAGTCTGATAGCAACTAATGAAAAACTGTTTTTT. Its protein product is CASSLIATNEKLFF.

This clone was counted a few times. V usage is TRBV5-1 and J usage is TRBJ1-1; perhaps TRBD1 as D (5 bases). Trimming stripped 2 bases from V and 1 base from J, with 9 bases between. This CDR3 spans 14 amino acids. Germline V lookup: CDR1 SGHRS, CDR2 YFSETQ. CDR3 sequence reads: CASSLQTANTEAFF. The CDR3 DNA reads as TGCGCCAGCAGCTTACAGACAGCGAACACTGAAGCTTTCTTT.

The chain carries TRBV5-1 and TRBJ2-3, with a tentative D call TRBD2 (6 bases). The CDR3 length is 15 residues. Trimming stripped 7 bases from V and 0 bases from J, with 15 bases between. The germline V gene has CDR1 SGHRS and CDR2 YFSETQ. This CDR3 reads CASARWGDSTDTQYF. CDR3 coding DNA: TGCGCCAGCGCCCGATGGGGGGATAGCACAGATACGCAGTATTTT.

The chain links TRBV6-4 to TRBJ2-3; the match to TRBD1 covers 9 bases. Losses at the gene ends were 5 bases for V and 4 bases for J; bases not matched to a gene: 7. The CDR3 covers 15 residues. Germline values: CDR1 MRHNA, CDR2 SNTAGT. The CDR3, as DNA: TGTGCCAGCAGTCGGACAGGGGATGAGGCAGATACGCAGTATTTT. Amino acid sequence: CASSRTGDEADTQYF.

CDR3 DNA: TGCGCCAGCAGCTTTTTGGGGGGGATTGGAGATACGCAGTATTTT. It specifies CASSFLGGIGDTQYF. This chain joins TRBV5-1 and TRBJ2-3; 7 bases align to TRBD2. Unmatched junction bases numbered 8, after V lost 2 bases and J lost 5 bases. The CDR3 is 15 residues long. Germline assignment: CDR1 SGHRS and CDR2 YFSETQ.